The entry below gives a single T cell receptor (beta chain) sequence along with its context. This sample was included in a study of T cells expressing NK-cell markers. Overall study: The eight sequenced donors comprised seven who were HCMV-seropositive and one who was seronegative.

This CDR3 region has 13 residues. CDR1 and CDR2 (germline): SEHNR, FQNEAQ (reference sequence). Each CDR3 protein gets one entry in TCRdb, which reprocessed the 5' RACE reads and gives no DNA. The sample includes about 460,000 distinct CDR3 sequences. This rearrangement joins TRBV7-9 to TRBJ2-3. Sequencing was carried out using blood T cells: a sorted CD56 or NKG2C T cell subset, CD4+ or CD8+ T cells, or bulk PBMC T cells (not recorded which). The TCR was taken from a woman in her 50s in good health. The CDR3 is CASSPRSADTQYF.